This T cell receptor beta chain is from a study of cytomegalovirus exposure and HLA in healthy donors. Across the whole study: Among 398 genotyped donors, roughly 80% fell in the Caucasian-associated ancestry cluster.

Donors had nominal health at sampling but likely had unrecorded immune exposures. This clone was seen once. Its cognate antigen is unknown. Trimming stripped 2 bases from V and 5 bases from J, with 15 bases between. This CDR3 region has 15 residues. Germline V gives CDR1 LGHNA, CDR2 YNFKEQ. Whole-study results and caveats: Later on, analysis showed that most CMV-associated TCR beta chains appeared to be HLA-restricted. Trimming of TCR beta V- and J-genes showed a link, identified in a later analysis, to a missense DCLRE1C variant.

The primer mix had 60 Vbeta and 13 Jbeta primers. Libraries were prepared by immunoSEQ multiplex PCR; TCRdb keeps only in-frame clonotypes and omits some of them. The repertoire includes more than 90,000 clones, roughly 74% of them detected once, and 0.85% to 0.9% sits in the top ten. The sample taken for sequencing was PBMCs. The rearrangement joins TRBV4-2 to TRBJ1-1; D gene uncertain. The source of this sequence is a woman in her twenties or thirties in good health and CMV-seronegative. CDR3 in DNA: TGTGCCAGCAGCCAACTTGGTGGGCCAGGAACTGAAGCTTTCTTT. Residues: CASSQLGGPGTEAFF.